This is a list of T cell receptor beta chains from one sample in a study of blood T cell repertoires in COVID-19. Produced via immunoSEQ multiplex PCR; TCRdb's table is partial and in-frame only. In the table there are about 160,000 clones, under 95% of which are singletons. Sample: peripheral blood. The receptor set was obtained from a man aged 55 to 70 with active or convalescent COVID-19. CDR3s include the opening cysteine and the closing phenylalanine or tryptophan. D genes are given only for firm matches. The listing skips clone size in some rows; elsewhere it reads once, few, many or a size class.

CAWNLYPGELFF | TGTGCCTGGAATTTATATCCCGGGGAGCTGTTTTTT | TRBJ2-2 | TRBV30 | NA | NA
CASSLGGPGYRGYEQYF | TGTGCCAGCAGTTTAGGAGGCCCCGGATACAGGGGGTACGAGCAGTACTTC | TRBJ2-7 | TRBV27 | TRBD1 | once
CAISEGSYSNQPQHF | TGTGCCATCAGTGAGGGCAGTTATAGCAATCAGCCCCAGCATTTT | TRBJ1-5 | TRBV10-3 | NA | NA
CASSARRTGVYEQYF | TGTGCCAGTAGTGCCCGGAGGACAGGGGTCTACGAGCAGTACTTC | TRBJ2-7 | TRBV19 | TRBD1 | NA
CASSLGRQGPYGYTF | TGTGCCAGTAGTTTGGGCCGACAGGGGCCCTATGGCTACACCTTC | TRBJ1-2 | TRBV19 | TRBD1 | NA
CASSQDPQAGASSYEQYF | TGCGCCAGCAGCCAAGATCCCCAAGCGGGGGCCAGCTCCTACGAGCAGTACTTC | TRBJ2-7 | TRBV4-1 | TRBD2 | NA
CASNSGGSYEQYF | TGCGCCAGCAATTCAGGGGGGTCCTACGAGCAGTACTTC | TRBJ2-7 | TRBV10-1 | NA | NA
CASSPTGGNTEAFF | TGTGCCAGCTCACCGACAGGGGGGAACACTGAAGCTTTCTTT | TRBJ1-1 | TRBV18 | TRBD1 | few
CASSPRAQGAPDTQYF | TGTGCCAGCTCACCACGGGCCCAGGGGGCGCCGGATACGCAGTATTTT | TRBJ2-3 | TRBV18 | TRBD1 | NA
CASSDSNTDTQYF | TGTGCCAGCAGTGACAGTAACACAGATACGCAGTATTTT | TRBJ2-3 | TRBV2 | NA | once
CASSYGDRQYF | TGTGCCAGCAGTTACGGCGACAGACAGTACTTC | TRBJ2-7 | TRBV6-6 | NA | few
CASSQELAGNNEQFF | TGTGCCAGCAGCCAAGAACTAGCGGGAAACAATGAGCAGTTCTTC | TRBJ2-1 | TRBV3-1/TRBV3-2 | TRBD2 | once
CASSFNRESGYTF | TGTGCCAGCAGTTTTAACAGGGAGAGCGGCTACACCTTC | TRBJ1-2 | TRBV12-3/TRBV12-4 | NA | NA
CASSLEFSGLSSYEQYF | TGCGCCAGCAGCTTGGAGTTTTCAGGATTGAGCTCCTACGAGCAGTACTTC | TRBJ2-7 | TRBV5-1 | NA | NA
CASGGQGDGYTF | TGTGCCAGCGGAGGACAGGGGGACGGCTACACCTTC | TRBJ1-2 | TRBV2 | TRBD1 | few
CASSLVASGRANTQYF | TGCGCCAGCAGCTTGGTGGCTAGCGGGAGGGCCAATACGCAGTATTTT | TRBJ2-3 | TRBV5-1 | TRBD2 | NA
CASSQVAGGTYEQYF | TGTGCCAGCAGCCAAGTAGCGGGGGGCACCTACGAGCAGTACTTC | TRBJ2-7 | TRBV14 | TRBD2 | NA
CASSRLPPDDRENSNQPQHF | TGTGCCAGCTCCCGACTACCGCCAGACGACAGGGAGAATAGCAATCAGCCCCAGCATTTT | TRBJ1-5 | TRBV18 | TRBD1 | NA
CASSPGNLNTEAFF | TGTGCCAGCAGCCCAGGGAATCTGAACACTGAAGCTTTCTTT | TRBJ1-1 | TRBV11-2 | NA | NA
CASSLRGRGEQYF | TGTGCCAGCAGCTTGCGGGGCCGGGGAGAGCAGTACTTC | TRBJ2-7 | TRBV7-2 | NA | NA
CASSPYSPLHF | TGTGCCAGCAGTCCCTATTCACCCCTCCACTTT | TRBJ1-6 | TRBV5-8 | NA | NA
CASSPGDSSYEQYF | TGCGCCAGCAGCCCGGGGGATAGCTCCTACGAGCAGTACTTC | TRBJ2-7 | TRBV5-1 | NA | NA
CASRLTAGATGELFF | TGTGCCAGCAGGCTCACGGCAGGGGCCACCGGGGAGCTGTTTTTT | TRBJ2-2 | TRBV25-1 | NA | NA
CASSRQDRFLAKNIQYF | TGTGCCAGCAGCCGCCAAGACAGATTTCTAGCCAAAAACATTCAGTACTTC | TRBJ2-4 | TRBV14 | NA | NA
CSALQGAENYGYTF | TGCAGCGCCCTACAGGGGGCGGAGAACTATGGCTACACCTTC | TRBJ1-2 | TRBV29-1 | TRBD1 | NA
CASSFPGRDEQYF | TGCGCCAGCAGCTTCCCCGGGCGGGACGAGCAGTACTTC | TRBJ2-7 | TRBV5-1 | NA | NA
CASSLSGTGVEQYF | TGCGCCAGCAGCTTGTCCGGGACAGGGGTCGAGCAGTACTTC | TRBJ2-7 | TRBV5-1 | TRBD1 | few
CASSLSGRVQETQYF | TGCGCCAGCAGCTTGAGTGGCAGGGTCCAAGAGACCCAGTACTTC | TRBJ2-5 | TRBV5-1 | NA | NA
CASSSLGGLVSTDTQYF | TGTGCCAGCTCATCCCTTGGGGGACTAGTGTCAACAGATACGCAGTATTTT | TRBJ2-3 | TRBV18 | TRBD2 | NA
CASSGNLASYEQYF | TGTGCCAGCAGCGGAAATCTAGCCTCCTACGAGCAGTACTTC | TRBJ2-7 | TRBV7-2 | NA | once
CASSPQGGQETQYF | TGTGCCAGCTCACCGCAGGGGGGCCAAGAGACCCAGTACTTC | TRBJ2-5 | TRBV18 | NA | NA
CASSLVGGQFQETQYF | TGCGCCAGCAGCTTGGTGGGGGGACAGTTCCAAGAGACCCAGTACTTC | TRBJ2-5 | TRBV5-1 | NA | NA
CASSSGQGAIGYTF | TGCGCCAGCAGCTCCGGACAGGGGGCGATTGGCTACACCTTC | TRBJ1-2 | TRBV5-1 | TRBD1 | NA
CASSPQEGGTYEQYF | TGTGCCAGCTCACCACAGGAGGGAGGGACCTACGAGCAGTACTTC | TRBJ2-7 | TRBV18 | TRBD2 | few
CASSPQGDYGYTF | TGTGCCAGCAGCCCGCAGGGTGACTATGGCTACACCTTC | TRBJ1-2 | TRBV11-2 | NA | NA
CASSRGVSNYGYTF | TGTGCCAGCTCCCGCGGGGTGTCTAACTATGGCTACACCTTC | TRBJ1-2 | TRBV28 | NA | NA
CASSLYYEQYF | TGTGCCAGCAGCTTATACTACGAGCAGTACTTC | TRBJ2-7 | TRBV7-8 | NA | NA
CASSLQENYGYTF | TGTGCCAGCAGCCTACAGGAAAACTATGGCTACACCTTC | TRBJ1-2 | TRBV5-4 | NA | NA
CASSLGTGDYGYTF | TGTGCCAGCAGCTTAGGGACAGGGGACTATGGCTACACCTTC | TRBJ1-2 | TRBV5-4 | TRBD1 | few
CASSLVWGGGTEAFF | TGTGCCAGCAGCTTAGTTTGGGGCGGTGGCACTGAAGCTTTCTTT | TRBJ1-1 | TRBV7-2 | NA | NA
CASSGQGWANYGYTF | TGTGCCAGCAGCGGACAGGGGTGGGCTAACTATGGCTACACCTTC | TRBJ1-2 | TRBV9 | TRBD1 | NA
CASSQPGTGVEQYF | TGTGCCAGCAGCCAACCCGGGACAGGTGTCGAGCAGTACTTC | TRBJ2-7 | TRBV3-1/TRBV3-2 | TRBD1 | NA
CSGGIYNEQFF | TGCAGTGGCGGGATTTACAATGAGCAGTTCTTC | TRBJ2-1 | TRBV20-1 | NA | NA
CASSQDGTGSSYEQYF | TGTGCCAGCAGCCAAGACGGGACAGGGAGCTCCTACGAGCAGTACTTC | TRBJ2-7 | TRBV4-2 | TRBD1 | NA
CASSVTGAYEQYF | TGTGCCAGCAGTGTTACAGGGGCCTACGAGCAGTACTTC | TRBJ2-7 | TRBV2 | TRBD1 | NA
CASSYRDRGAYGYTF | TGTGCCAGCAGTTACCGGGACAGGGGGGCCTATGGCTACACCTTC | TRBJ1-2 | TRBV6-5 | TRBD1 | few